A selection of T cell receptor beta chains follows, all from one sample in a study of beta chain features in type 1 diabetes. Produced via immunoSEQ multiplex PCR; TCRdb's table is partial and in-frame only. The table lists around 340,000 clones, around 20% of them singletons. The specimen was naive CD4+ T cells from blood. The receptors originated from a woman between 18 and 29 years old in good health. Both conserved end residues are part of each CDR3. Each record gives: clone size, D gene, J gene, V gene, CDR3 DNA, CDR3 protein. A D gene is named only where the DNA matches it firmly. Rows may omit the clone size; those that give it use once, few, many or a size class.

- | - | TRBJ2-1 | TRBV9 | TGTGCCAGCAGCGTTACGGGAGAAGGTGAGCAGTTCTTC | CASSVTGEGEQFF
- | - | TRBJ1-4 | TRBV25-1 | TGTGCCAGCAGTGTCCAAGGGTTGGGAGCGGGCGAAAAACTGTTTTTT | CASSVQGLGAGEKLFF
few | - | TRBJ2-1 | TRBV5-4 | TGTGCCAGCAGCTTGGTTCTAGGCAATGAGCAGTTCTTC | CASSLVLGNEQFF
- | TRBD2 | TRBJ2-3 | TRBV7-9 | TGTGCCAGCAGCCCGCCGGGACTAGGTGCAGATACGCAGTATTTT | CASSPPGLGADTQYF
- | TRBD1 | TRBJ1-4 | TRBV19 | TGTGCCACTACAGACAGGGCAACTAATGAAAAACTGTTTTTT | CATTDRATNEKLFF
- | TRBD1 | TRBJ1-2 | TRBV11-1 | TGTGCCAGCAGTCGACAGGGGGGAGCTAACTATGGCTACACCTTC | CASSRQGGANYGYTF
few | TRBD1 | TRBJ1-2 | TRBV7-2 | TGTGCCAGCAGCTTAGAAGCAGGGGGCTGGGATGGCTACACCTTC | CASSLEAGGWDGYTF
few | - | TRBJ2-1 | TRBV2 | TGTGCCAGCAGTGAAACTCGAGGGAAGGGTGAGCAGTTCTTC | CASSETRGKGEQFF
few | - | TRBJ2-5 | TRBV11-3 | TGTGCCAGCAGCTTAGCCCAGGGGGGAGAGACCCAGTACTTC | CASSLAQGGETQYF
- | - | TRBJ1-1 | TRBV30 | TGTGCCTGGAGCGGACAGCGGCGCACTGAAGCTTTCTTT | CAWSGQRRTEAFF
- | TRBD2 | TRBJ2-1 | TRBV11-1 | TGTGCCAGCACCTTCGGAAGACTAGCGGGAGACTACAATGAGCAGTTCTTC | CASTFGRLAGDYNEQFF
few | TRBD2 | TRBJ2-1 | TRBV4-2 | TGTGCCAGCAGCCAAGCGGCCGGGGGGGCCTCCTACAATGAGCAGTTCTTC | CASSQAAGGASYNEQFF
- | - | TRBJ2-1 | TRBV5-4 | TGTGCCAGCAGCCGCTCCTACAATGAGCAGTTCTTC | CASSRSYNEQFF
- | - | TRBJ1-4 | TRBV7-9 | TGTGCCAGCAGCTTACTCGTTAATGAAAAACTGTTTTTT | CASSLLVNEKLFF
- | - | TRBJ2-5 | TRBV30 | TGTGCCTGGAGTACAGGGAAAGAGACCCAGTACTTC | CAWSTGKETQYF
- | TRBD1 | TRBJ1-6 | TRBV11-2 | TGTGCCAGCAGCCCCCTGACAGGGGGAGAATCACCCCTCCACTTT | CASSPLTGGESPLHF
- | - | TRBJ2-2 | TRBV5-1 | TGCGCCAGCAGCTCCCGGACTGGACGCTCGGCCGGGGAGCTGTTTTTT | CASSSRTGRSAGELFF
few | TRBD1 | TRBJ2-5 | TRBV5-4 | TGTGCCAGCAGCTTGGCAGGGGGCAAAGAGACCCAGTACTTC | CASSLAGGKETQYF
- | - | TRBJ1-1 | TRBV6-5 | TGTGCCAGCAGGCAAAGGGGGAACACTGAAGCTTTCTTT | CASRQRGNTEAFF
- | - | TRBJ2-1 | TRBV4-1 | TGCGCCAGCAGCCAAGAAACGGGAAGCTACAATGAGCAGTTCTTC | CASSQETGSYNEQFF
- | - | TRBJ2-4 | TRBV25-1 | TGTGCCAGCAGCCCCCACGCCAGTCGTGCCAAAAACATTCAGTACTTC | CASSPHASRAKNIQYF
few | - | TRBJ1-1 | TRBV7-9 | TGTGCCAGCAGCTTGACAGTGAACACTGAAGCTTTCTTT | CASSLTVNTEAFF
- | - | TRBJ1-1 | TRBV5-6 | TGTGCCAGCAGCGGACAGAGCTACACTGAAGCTTTCTTT | CASSGQSYTEAFF
few | TRBD2 | TRBJ2-4 | TRBV7-2 | TGTGCCAGCAGCTTAGGGGCGGGAGGGGCACTAGTTAAGTACTTC | CASSLGAGGALVKYF
few | TRBD1 | TRBJ1-2 | TRBV18 | TGTGCCAGCTCACCCCCGGGACAGCGAAACTATGGCTACACCTTC | CASSPPGQRNYGYTF
few | TRBD2 | TRBJ2-2 | TRBV18 | TGTGCCAGCTCACCACCGTCAGCGGGAGACACCGGGGAGCTGTTTTTT | CASSPPSAGDTGELFF
- | - | TRBJ1-2 | TRBV15 | TGTGCCACCAGCTCACCCCCCGGGGGGTATGGCTACACCTTC | CATSSPPGGYGYTF
- | TRBD1 | TRBJ1-2 | TRBV2 | TGTGCCAGCAGCGGCCTACAGGGGGAGGTGGACTACACCTTC | CASSGLQGEVDYTF
few | - | TRBJ2-3 | TRBV5-4 | TGTGCCAGCGAGGAGGGTGGCACAGATACGCAGTATTTT | CASEEGGTDTQYF
few | - | TRBJ2-7 | TRBV9 | TGTGCCAGCAGCGCCCCCGGGACACTTGACCCCTACGAGCAGTACTTC | CASSAPGTLDPYEQYF
few | - | TRBJ2-6 | TRBV6-1 | TGTGCCAGCAGTGCCACAAGGACTGCCGCGCTCTCTGGGGCCAACGTCCTGACTTTC | CASSATRTAALSGANVLTF
few | TRBD2 | TRBJ2-1 | TRBV5-1 | TGCGCCAGCAGTCCCGGGACTAGCGGAAATGAGCAGTTCTTC | CASSPGTSGNEQFF
- | TRBD2 | TRBJ2-5 | TRBV27 | TGTGCCAGCAGCATGGGACTAGGTCGGATGGAGACCCAGTACTTC | CASSMGLGRMETQYF
few | - | TRBJ2-6 | TRBV12-5 | TGTGCTAGTGGTCCTTACGGCTCTGGGGCCAACGTCCTGACTTTC | CASGPYGSGANVLTF
few | TRBD1 | TRBJ2-2 | TRBV7-2 | TGTGCCAGCAGCGGACGACAGGGGAGGTCCGGGGAGCTGTTTTTT | CASSGRQGRSGELFF
- | - | TRBJ1-2 | TRBV29-1 | TGCAGCGTTGATCGGGACACCTCTAACTATGGCTACACCTTC | CSVDRDTSNYGYTF
- | - | TRBJ1-1 | TRBV27 | TGTGCCAGCAGTTTATCGGCGGGTCGGACTGAAGCTTTCTTT | CASSLSAGRTEAFF
few | TRBD2 | TRBJ2-7 | TRBV5-1 | TGCGCCAGCAGTTCCCCTAGCGGGAGCTCCTACGAGCAGTACTTC | CASSSPSGSSYEQYF
few | - | TRBJ1-1 | TRBV7-8 | TGTGCCAGCTTGAGCCTCCCGGGGGCTTTCTTT | CASLSLPGAFF
- | TRBD2 | TRBJ2-5 | TRBV18 | TGTGCCAGCTCACCTCCAAGCGGGAGGGCCGTGGAGACCCAGTACTTC | CASSPPSGRAVETQYF
- | TRBD2 | TRBJ2-7 | TRBV13 | TGTGCCAGCAGGATAGCGGGAGGAGCCTACGAGCAGTACTTC | CASRIAGGAYEQYF
- | - | TRBJ1-5 | TRBV30 | TGTGCCTGGACTCGGACGGGGGATCAGCCCCAGCATTTT | CAWTRTGDQPQHF
few | - | TRBJ1-3 | TRBV18 | TGTGCCAGCTCACCGGACAGCTCTGGAAACACCATATATTTT | CASSPDSSGNTIYF
few | TRBD1 | TRBJ1-1 | TRBV4-2 | TGTGCCAGCAGCCAAGGTACAGGGGCGGGCACTGAAGCTTTCTTT | CASSQGTGAGTEAFF
- | - | TRBJ2-4 | TRBV5-4 | TGTGCCAGCAGCTTGGGGGGCCTAGCCAAAAACATTCAGTACTTC | CASSLGGLAKNIQYF
few | TRBD2 | TRBJ2-1 | TRBV4-3 | TGCGCCAGCAGCCAAGCGGCCGGGACTAGCGGGGGGGCTTGGAATGAGCAGTTCTTC | CASSQAAGTSGGAWNEQFF
- | - | TRBJ2-6 | TRBV4-3 | TGCGCCAGCAGCCAAGATCGGTCGAGATCTGGGGCCAACGTCCTGACTTTC | CASSQDRSRSGANVLTF
once | - | TRBJ1-1 | TRBV6-1 | TGTGCCAGCCTTCGGACGGGGAATGCAGACGAAGCTTTCTTT | CASLRTGNADEAFF
few | TRBD1 | TRBJ2-1 | TRBV5-4 | TGTGCCAGCAGCGGACAGGGAGCCTCCTACAATGAGCAGTTCTTC | CASSGQGASYNEQFF
- | - | TRBJ1-3 | TRBV6-1 | TGTGCCAGCAGTTTCTTGGAGGGGCGTGGAAACACCATATATTTT | CASSFLEGRGNTIYF
few | TRBD1 | TRBJ2-1 | TRBV6-1 | TGTGCCAGCAGTCCAGGACAGGGACCCTACAATGAGCAGTTCTTC | CASSPGQGPYNEQFF
- | TRBD2 | TRBJ2-2 | TRBV5-6 | TGTGCCAGCAAACACCTCAGCGGGAGAAGTAATACCGGGGAGCTGTTTTTT | CASKHLSGRSNTGELFF